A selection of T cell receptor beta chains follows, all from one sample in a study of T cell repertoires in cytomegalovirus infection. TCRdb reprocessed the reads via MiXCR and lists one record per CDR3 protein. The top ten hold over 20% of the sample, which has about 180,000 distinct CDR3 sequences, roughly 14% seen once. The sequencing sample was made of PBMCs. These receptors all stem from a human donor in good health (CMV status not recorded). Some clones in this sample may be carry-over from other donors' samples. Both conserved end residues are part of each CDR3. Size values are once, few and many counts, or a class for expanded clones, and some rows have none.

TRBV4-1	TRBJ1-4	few	CASSQDGTVNEKLFF
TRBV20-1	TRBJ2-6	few	CSAGKGGANVLTF
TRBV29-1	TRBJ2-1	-	CSVEGASGGSYNEQFF
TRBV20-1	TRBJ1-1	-	CSARYRGESAEAFF
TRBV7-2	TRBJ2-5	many	CASSSQTSGSFETQYF
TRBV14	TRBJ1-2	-	CASSLGTGAYGYTF
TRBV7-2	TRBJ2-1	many	CASSFDRGPFYEQFF
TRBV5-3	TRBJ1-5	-	CASSWGGNNQPQHF
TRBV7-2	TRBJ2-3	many	CASSLGSEVDTQYF
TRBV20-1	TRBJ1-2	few	CSAKGSSLNYGYTF
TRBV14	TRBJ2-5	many	CASSPPRRSGSVQETQYF
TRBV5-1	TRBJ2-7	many	CASSLGPVAGARTYEQYF
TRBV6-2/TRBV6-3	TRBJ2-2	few	CASRAAGRTGELFF
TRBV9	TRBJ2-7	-	CASSAGGNRNEQYF
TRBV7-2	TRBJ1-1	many	CASSLFIVGQGDRRGTEAFF
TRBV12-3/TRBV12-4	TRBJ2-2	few	CASSFPGSLNTGELFF
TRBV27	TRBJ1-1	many	CASREYRENTEAFF
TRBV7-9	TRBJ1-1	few	CASSVGPEAFF
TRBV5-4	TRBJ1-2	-	CASSFRSPGPYGYTF
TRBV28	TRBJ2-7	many	CASSLAETGPWNEQYF
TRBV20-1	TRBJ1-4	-	CSAVGTLNEKLFF
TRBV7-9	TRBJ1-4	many	CASSLRTVADEKLFF
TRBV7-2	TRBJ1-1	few	CASSLYGGGGNTEAFF
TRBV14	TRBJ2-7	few	CASSQVGQGAMVDHYEQYF
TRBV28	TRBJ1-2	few	CASSPRYMSGGYTF
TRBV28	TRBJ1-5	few	CASSRTNQPQHF
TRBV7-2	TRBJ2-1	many	CASTLKTGHEQFF
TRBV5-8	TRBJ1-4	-	CASSPGGNPMGEKLFF
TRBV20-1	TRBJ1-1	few	CSASLRWGNTEAFF
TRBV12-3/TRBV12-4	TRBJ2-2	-	CASRTGTGNTGELFF
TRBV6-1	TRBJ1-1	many	CASSVNTEAFF
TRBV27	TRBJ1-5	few	CASRMGAYSNQPQHF
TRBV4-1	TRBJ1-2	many	CASSQARGHVGYTF
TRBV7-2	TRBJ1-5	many	CASSLTGTLEPQHF
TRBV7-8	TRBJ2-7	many	CASSSQGPFSYEQYF
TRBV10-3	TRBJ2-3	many	CAIGTSGTVTDTQYF
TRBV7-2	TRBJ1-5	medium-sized	CASSLGKLPSGQPQHF
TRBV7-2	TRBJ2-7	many	CASKPQTGTGEQYF
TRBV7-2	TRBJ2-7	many	CASSFGAGLGEQYF
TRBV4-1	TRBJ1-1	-	CASSQIRDTNTEAFF
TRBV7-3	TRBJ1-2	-	CASSPSRGTAYGYTF
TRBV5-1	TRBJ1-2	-	CASSRGWGPNYGYTF